These 20 T cell receptor beta chains share one sample of origin, sequenced in a study of control samples from healthy donors and cancer patients. Sequencing used immunoSEQ multiplex PCR; TCRdb keeps in-frame clones, though not all of them. The sample records 80,000 to 100,000 clones, approximately 86% being singletons. The sample taken for sequencing was blood. The receptors were gathered from a man aged 25 to 45 in good health.

The chain recombines TRBV4-2 with TRBJ2-1; D ambiguous. Deletions cut 7 bases from V and 13 bases from J, with 20 bases between. The CDR3 extends over 13 amino acids. The germline V gene encodes CDR1 LGHNA and CDR2 YNFKEQ. The DNA for the CDR3 is TGTGCCAGCACCCGAATCGGAACCGAGGAACAGTTCTTC. This translates into CASTRIGTEEQFF.

The V call is TRBV2, the J call TRBJ2-3; D gene unclear. CDR3 size: 16 residues. Germline CDR1 is SNHLY and CDR2 is FYNNEI. The V end lost 1 base, the J end lost 2 bases, and 13 bases lay between the germline ends. This CDR3 reads CASSEGPSGHTDTQYF. Here the CDR3 DNA reads TGTGCCAGCAGTGAAGGGCCCAGTGGGCACACAGATACGCAGTATTTT.

This clone was seen once. This chain links TRBV12-3 or TRBV12-4 with TRBJ1-6; D ambiguous. Trimming cost V 7 bases and J 9 bases, with 10 bases left between them. The CDR3 is 12 residues long. The CDR3 DNA reads TGTGCCAGCACGGACGGTTTTTCACCCCTCCACTTT. Translating it yields CASTDGFSPLHF.

The CDR3 loop reads CASSLVRAEQFF. As DNA, the CDR3 is TGTGCCAGCAGCTTAGTCCGTGCTGAGCAGTTCTTC. The chain recombines TRBV11-2 with TRBJ2-1, with D hard to call. Per germline, CDR1 SGHAT and CDR2 FQNNGV. The CDR3 is 12 residues long. Trimming took off 1 base at V and 9 bases at J, with 7 bases between the two ends.

This clone occurred a few times. The rearrangement joins TRBV18 to TRBJ2-7; D remains unclear. Germline V gene data show CDR1 as KGHSH and CDR2 as LQKENI. This CDR3 comprises 13 residues. Deletions cut 5 bases from V and 6 bases from J, with 14 bases between. The CDR3: CASSKAVGLEQYF. As DNA, the CDR3 is TGTGCCAGCTCAAAGGCCGTCGGCCTCGAGCAGTACTTC. The whole variable domain, remainder taken from reference TRBV18 and TRBJ2-7, is NAGVMQNPRHLVRRRGQEARLRCSPMKGHSHVYWYRQLPEEGLKFMVYLQKENIIDESGMPKERFSAEFPKEGPSILRIQQVVRGDSAAYFCASSKAVGLEQYFGPGTRLTVT.

The chain links TRBV19 to TRBJ1-2; 7 nucleotides align to TRBD1. J lost 4 bases, V lost 2 bases, and 4 bases had no gene match. The CDR3 extends over 14 amino acids. From germline, CDR1 is LNHDA and CDR2 SQIVND (reference sequence). CDR3 sequence: CASSISTGFYGYTF. For the CDR3, the DNA is TGTGCCAGTAGTATATCGACAGGGTTCTATGGCTACACCTTC.

This clone was found a few times. This chain joins TRBV3-1 (or the pseudogene TRBV3-2) and TRBJ1-6; possibly TRBD1 for D (5 bases). Per germline, CDR1 LGHDT and CDR2 YNNKEL (reference sequence). This CDR3 region has 17 residues. V lost 1 base and J lost 7, with 17 bases in between. The CDR3 coding sequence is TGTGCCAGCAGCCAAGGATTTCTGGGGACGGCAAATTCACCCCTCCACTTT. It encodes CASSQGFLGTANSPLHF.

The V and J genes are TRBV4-3 and TRBJ2-5; TRBD1 matches at 7 bases. Germline trimming cut 0 bases from V and 2 bases from J; bases unmatched to any gene: 9. The germline CDR1 and CDR2 sequences are LGHNA and YSLEER. This CDR3 is built from 17 residues. The CDR3 region has the DNA TGCGCCAGCAGCCAAGATCTCGGGGCCAGGGGGCAAGAGACCCAGTACTTC. Protein: CASSQDLGARGQETQYF.

The chain recombines TRBV5-1 with TRBJ2-3; TRBD2 is a possible D gene (6 bases). Germline CDR1 and CDR2: SGHRS and YFSETQ. The ends were cut back, 4 bases at V and 2 bases at J, with 14 bases in the middle. This CDR3 comprises 15 residues. The CDR3 DNA reads TGCGCCAGCAGCCGGGGGACGGCGGACACAGATACGCAGTATTTT. As protein: CASSRGTADTDTQYF.

V and J are TRBV28 and TRBJ2-7, with D possibly matching TRBD2 (6 bases). V gave up 6 bases and J gave up 2 bases, with 20 bases separating them. Germline V gene data show CDR1 as MDHEN and CDR2 as SYDVKM. CDR3 length: 16 amino acids. CDR3 DNA sequence: TGTGCCAGCAGGCCGGCCGGGACTGGACTGACCTACGAGCAGTACTTC. Protein sequence: CASRPAGTGLTYEQYF.

The chain carries TRBV28 and TRBJ2-7; D is unresolved. This CDR3 is 15 amino acids long. Trimming took 7 bases from V and 5 from J, leaving 21 bases between them. CDR1 MDHEN and CDR2 SYDVKM come from the germline V gene. CDR3 amino acids: CASNSWAGVVHEQYF. The CDR3 region has the DNA TGTGCCAGCAATTCCTGGGCAGGTGTTGTCCACGAGCAGTACTTC.

This clone came up a few times. The rearrangement joins TRBV28 to TRBJ1-2, with D possibly TRBD1 on 6 matching bases. The CDR3 loop spans 15 amino acids. With 4 bases removed from V and 2 bases from J, the gap between germline ends came to 14 bases. Germline CDR1 and CDR2: MDHEN and SYDVKM. The CDR3 DNA sequence: TGTGCCAGCAGTTCTATGGGGGCAAAGAACTATGGCTACACCTTC. Amino acids: CASSSMGAKNYGYTF.

V usage is TRBV7-2 and J usage is TRBJ2-5, with D unclear. CDR1 and CDR2 (germline): SGHTA, FQGNSA. V was clipped by 1 base and J by 1 base, with 7 bases between them. The CDR3 is made up of 14 amino acids. CDR3 sequence: CASSLGARQETQYF. Here the CDR3 DNA reads TGTGCCAGCAGCTTAGGTGCACGCCAAGAGACCCAGTACTTC.

The CDR3 nucleotides read TGTGCCTGGAGTGCCGGGGTAGCGCAGTATTTT. Protein sequence: CAWSAGVAQYF. J is TRBJ2-3 and V is TRBV30; D is possibly TRBD2 (5 bases). V lost 1 base and J lost 10, with 9 bases in between. The CDR3 is 11 residues long. Germline lookup yields CDR1 GTSNPN and CDR2 SVGIG (reference sequence).

The J gene is TRBJ1-6, the V gene TRBV19, with 7 nucleotides matching TRBD1. This CDR3 contains 14 residues. J gave up 6 bases and V 2 bases, and 1 base lay outside the gene matches. The V gene's germline CDR1 is LNHDA and CDR2 SQIVND (reference sequence). The CDR3 here is CASSIRDSNSPLHF. The CDR3 DNA reads TGTGCCAGTAGTATAAGGGACAGTAATTCACCCCTCCACTTT.

This chain links TRBV29-1 with TRBJ2-1; possibly TRBD2 for D (6 bases). Germline values: CDR1 SQVTM, CDR2 ANQGSEA. The V gene lost 8 bases and the J gene lost 7 bases, with 21 bases spanning the gap. The CDR3 length is 14 residues. CDR3 nucleotides: TGCAGCAACCTGGGGGGAGAAGGTTTTAATGAGCAGTTCTTC. Residues: CSNLGGEGFNEQFF.

The rearrangement joins TRBV6-2 or TRBV6-3 to TRBJ2-6, with D possibly being TRBD1 (6 bases). This CDR3 region has 16 residues. The V gene lost 5 bases and the J gene lost 0 bases, with 11 bases spanning the gap. Germline lookup yields CDR1 MNHEY and CDR2 SVGEGT. The CDR3 loop is CASSHQGGSGANVLTF. The CDR3 DNA reads as TGTGCCAGCAGTCACCAAGGGGGCTCTGGGGCCAACGTCCTGACTTTC.

The chain employs TRBV10-3 and TRBJ1-1; TRBD1 matches 9 bases. J gave up 5 bases and V 10 bases, and 8 bases lay outside the gene matches. CDR1 and CDR2 from the germline V gene are ENHRY and SYGVKD. The length of the CDR3 is 13 residues. In DNA form, the CDR3 reads TGTGCCACCTCTGGGACAGGGAGTACTGAAGCTTTCTTT. Translation: CATSGTGSTEAFF.

The chain couples TRBV25-1 to TRBJ1-1; D may be TRBD1 (6 bases). Between the trimmed V and J ends, which lost 1 base and 6 bases, there was a span of 15 bases. Germline CDR1 reads MGHDK; CDR2 reads SYGVNS. The length of the CDR3 is 15 residues. The CDR3 DNA sequence: TGTGCCAGCAGTGAATCAAGGGGGTCGGGCGCTGAAGCTTTCTTT. Translated, it gives CASSESRGSGAEAFF. The full variable domain, its missing parts supplied by reference TRBV25-1 and TRBJ1-1, is EADIYQTPRYLVIGTGKKITLECSQTMGHDKMYWYQQDPGMELHLIHYSYGVNSTEKGDLSSESTVSRIRTEHFPLTLESARPSHTSQYLCASSESRGSGAEAFFGQGTRLTVV.

The chain uses TRBV27 and TRBJ1-1, with 7 bases fitting TRBD1. From germline, CDR1 is MNHEY and CDR2 SMNVEV (reference sequence). Trimming at V came to 3 bases and at J to 4 bases, leaving 11 bases not matched to a gene. The CDR3 spans 16 residues. CDR3 sequence reads: CASSFLYRGEATEAFF. The CDR3 coding sequence is TGTGCCAGCAGTTTCTTGTACAGGGGTGAGGCCACTGAAGCTTTCTTT.